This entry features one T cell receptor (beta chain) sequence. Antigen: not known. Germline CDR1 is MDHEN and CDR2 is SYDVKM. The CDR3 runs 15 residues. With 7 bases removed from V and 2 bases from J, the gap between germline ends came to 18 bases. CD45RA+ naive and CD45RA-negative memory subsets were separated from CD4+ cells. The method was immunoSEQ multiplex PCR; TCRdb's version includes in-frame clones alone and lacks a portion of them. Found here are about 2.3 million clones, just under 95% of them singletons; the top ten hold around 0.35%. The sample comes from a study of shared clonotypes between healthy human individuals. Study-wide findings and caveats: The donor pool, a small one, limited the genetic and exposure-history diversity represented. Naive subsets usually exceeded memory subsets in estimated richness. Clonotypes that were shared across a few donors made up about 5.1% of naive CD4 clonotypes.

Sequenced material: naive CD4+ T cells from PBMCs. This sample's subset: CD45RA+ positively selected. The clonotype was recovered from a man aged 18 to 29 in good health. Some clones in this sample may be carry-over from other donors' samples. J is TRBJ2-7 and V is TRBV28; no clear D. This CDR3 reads CASTPPRISPYEQYF. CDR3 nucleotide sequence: TGTGCCAGCACCCCCCCCCGAATTTCACCCTACGAGCAGTACTTC.